This TCR beta chain emerged from a study of blood T cell repertoires in COVID-19. Sequencing was performed with immunoSEQ multiplex PCR; in TCRdb, only in-frame clones are kept and a portion is missing. This table has some 100,000 clones, about nine tenths appearing once. V lost 0 bases and J lost 6; bases outside the gene matches: 7. Germline lookup yields CDR1 SGHTA and CDR2 FQGNSA. The CDR3 extends over 15 amino acids. The chain has TRBV7-2 and TRBJ2-7; 8 nucleotides align to TRBD2. This receptor was taken from a man aged 50 to 59 with active COVID-19. What was sequenced was peripheral blood. The CDR3 here is CASSLAMGLVSEQYF. CDR3 DNA: TGTGCCAGCAGCTTAGCGATGGGACTAGTTTCCGAGCAGTACTTC.